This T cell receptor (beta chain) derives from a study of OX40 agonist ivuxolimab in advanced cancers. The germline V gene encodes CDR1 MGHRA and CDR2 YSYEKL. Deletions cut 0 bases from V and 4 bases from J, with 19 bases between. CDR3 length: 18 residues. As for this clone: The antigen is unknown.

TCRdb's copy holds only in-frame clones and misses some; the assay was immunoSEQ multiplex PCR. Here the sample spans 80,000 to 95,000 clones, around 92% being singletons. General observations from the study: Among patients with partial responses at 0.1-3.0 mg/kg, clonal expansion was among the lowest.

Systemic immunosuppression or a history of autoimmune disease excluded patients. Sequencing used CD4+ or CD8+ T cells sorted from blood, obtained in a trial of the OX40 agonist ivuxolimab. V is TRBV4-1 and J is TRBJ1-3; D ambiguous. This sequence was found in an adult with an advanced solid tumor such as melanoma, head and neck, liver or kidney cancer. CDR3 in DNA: TGCGCCAGCAGCCAAGATTTCGGACCGGAGGTGGGGGGAAACACCATATATTTT. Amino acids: CASSQDFGPEVGGNTIYF.